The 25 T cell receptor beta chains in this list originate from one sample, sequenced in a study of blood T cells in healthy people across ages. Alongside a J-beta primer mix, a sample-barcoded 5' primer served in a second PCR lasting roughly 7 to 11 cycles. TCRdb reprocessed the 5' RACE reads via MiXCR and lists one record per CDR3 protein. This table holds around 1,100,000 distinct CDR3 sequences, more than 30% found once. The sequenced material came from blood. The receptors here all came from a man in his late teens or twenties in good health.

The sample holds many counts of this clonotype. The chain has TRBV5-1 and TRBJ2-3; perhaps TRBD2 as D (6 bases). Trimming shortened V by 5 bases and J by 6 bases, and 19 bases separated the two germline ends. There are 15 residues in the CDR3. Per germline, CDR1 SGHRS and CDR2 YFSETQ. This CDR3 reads CASSRETRSVDTQYF. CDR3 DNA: TGCGCCAGCAGTCGGGAGACCCGTAGTGTGGATACGCAGTATTTT. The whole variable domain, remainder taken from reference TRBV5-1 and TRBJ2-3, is KAGVTQTPRYLIKTRGQQVTLSCSPISGHRSVSWYQQTPGQGLQFLFEYFSETQRNKGNFPGRFSGRQFSNSRSEMNVSTLELGDSALYLCASSRETRSVDTQYFGPGTRLTVL.

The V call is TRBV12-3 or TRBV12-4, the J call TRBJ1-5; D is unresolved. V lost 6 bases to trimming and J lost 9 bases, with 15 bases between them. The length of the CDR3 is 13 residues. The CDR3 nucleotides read TGTGCCAGCAGCGTACCCCCAGAGGGGCCCCAGCATTTT. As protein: CASSVPPEGPQHF.

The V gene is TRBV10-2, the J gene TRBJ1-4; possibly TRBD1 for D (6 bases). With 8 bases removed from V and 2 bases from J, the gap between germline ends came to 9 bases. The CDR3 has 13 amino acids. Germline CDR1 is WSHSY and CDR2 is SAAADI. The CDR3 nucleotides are TGCGCCAGCGGGGGGCAGACTAATGAAAAACTGTTTTTT. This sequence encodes CASGGQTNEKLFF.

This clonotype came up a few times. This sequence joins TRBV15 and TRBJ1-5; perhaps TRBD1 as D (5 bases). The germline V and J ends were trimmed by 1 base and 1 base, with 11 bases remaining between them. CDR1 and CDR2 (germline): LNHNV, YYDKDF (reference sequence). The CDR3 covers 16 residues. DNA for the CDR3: TGTGCCACCAGCAGAGGAGAAGGGACCAGCAATCAGCCCCAGCATTTT. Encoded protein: CATSRGEGTSNQPQHF.

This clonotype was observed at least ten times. The CDR3 region has the DNA TGTGCCAGCAGCTCCGGACAGGCTAGCACAGATACGCAGTATTTT. Amino acids: CASSSGQASTDTQYF. This rearrangement joins TRBV5-4 to TRBJ2-3; 7 bases are shared with TRBD1. Trimming took 3 bases from V and 0 from J; bases not matched to a gene: 4. The CDR3 runs to 15 residues. Germline values: CDR1 SGHNT, CDR2 YYREEE (reference sequence).

The CDR3 loop reads CASSPSEGVEQFF. CDR3 sequence (DNA): TGCGCCAGCAGCCCATCCGAGGGGGTTGAGCAGTTCTTC. V and J are TRBV4-1 and TRBJ2-1; D might be TRBD1 (6 bases). V dropped 4 bases and J dropped 9 bases, with 13 bases sitting between them. This CDR3 spans 13 amino acids. CDR1 and CDR2 from the germline V gene are MGHRA and YSYEKL.

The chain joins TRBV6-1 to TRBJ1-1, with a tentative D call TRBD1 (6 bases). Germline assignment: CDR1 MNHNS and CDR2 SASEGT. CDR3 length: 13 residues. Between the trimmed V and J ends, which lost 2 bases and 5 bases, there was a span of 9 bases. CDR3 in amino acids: CASSELRGTEAFF. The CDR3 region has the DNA TGTGCCAGCAGTGAATTAAGGGGGACTGAAGCTTTCTTT.

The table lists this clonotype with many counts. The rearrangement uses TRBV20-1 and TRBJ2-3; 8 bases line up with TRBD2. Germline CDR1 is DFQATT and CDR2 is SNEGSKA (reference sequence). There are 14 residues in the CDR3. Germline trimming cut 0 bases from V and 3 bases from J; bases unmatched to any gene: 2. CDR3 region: CSARELAETDTQYF. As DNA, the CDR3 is TGCAGTGCTAGAGAACTAGCGGAGACAGATACGCAGTATTTT.

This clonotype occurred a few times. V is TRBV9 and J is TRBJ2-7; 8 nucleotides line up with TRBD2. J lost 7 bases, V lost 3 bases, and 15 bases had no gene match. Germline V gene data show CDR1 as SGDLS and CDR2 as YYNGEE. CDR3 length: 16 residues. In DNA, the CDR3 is TGTGCCAGCAGCGAACTTCTAGCGGGCAGCTACAATGAGCAGTACTTC. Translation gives CASSELLAGSYNEQYF.

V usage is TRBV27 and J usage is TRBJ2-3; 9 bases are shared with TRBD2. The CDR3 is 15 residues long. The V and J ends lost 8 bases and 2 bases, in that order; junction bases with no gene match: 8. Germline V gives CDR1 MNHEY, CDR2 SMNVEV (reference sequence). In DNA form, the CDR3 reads TGTGCCAGCTGGCGGGAGGGTTTCACCACAGATACGCAGTATTTT. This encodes CASWREGFTTDTQYF.

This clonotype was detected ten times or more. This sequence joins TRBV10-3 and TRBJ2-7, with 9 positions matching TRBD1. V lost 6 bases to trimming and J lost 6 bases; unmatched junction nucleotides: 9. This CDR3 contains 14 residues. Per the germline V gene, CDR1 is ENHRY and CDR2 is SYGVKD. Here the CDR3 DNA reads TGTGCCATCAGGAACGAGGGACAGGGAAGCGAGCAGTACTTC. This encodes CAIRNEGQGSEQYF.

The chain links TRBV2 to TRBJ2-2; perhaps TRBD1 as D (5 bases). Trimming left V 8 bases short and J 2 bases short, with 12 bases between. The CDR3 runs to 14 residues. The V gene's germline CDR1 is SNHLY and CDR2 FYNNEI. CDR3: CASRGRVNTGELFF. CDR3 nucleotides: TGTGCCAGCCGCGGCAGGGTCAACACCGGGGAGCTGTTTTTT.

As DNA, the CDR3 is TGTGCCAGCAGCCAAAGGGAGGGACAGGGGGCGTTGAATGAGCAGTACTTC. It encodes CASSQREGQGALNEQYF. V gene TRBV4-2 combines with J gene TRBJ2-5; 12 bases map to TRBD1. This CDR3 is 17 amino acids long. With V trimmed by 2 bases and J by 11 bases, 15 bases remained unmatched. The germline V gene encodes CDR1 LGHNA and CDR2 YNFKEQ.

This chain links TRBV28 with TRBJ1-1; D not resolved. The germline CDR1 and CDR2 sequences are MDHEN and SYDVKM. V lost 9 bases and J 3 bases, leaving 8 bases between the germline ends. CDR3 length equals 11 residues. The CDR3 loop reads CASGVDTEAFF. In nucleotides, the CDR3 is TGTGCCAGTGGGGTAGACACTGAAGCTTTCTTT.

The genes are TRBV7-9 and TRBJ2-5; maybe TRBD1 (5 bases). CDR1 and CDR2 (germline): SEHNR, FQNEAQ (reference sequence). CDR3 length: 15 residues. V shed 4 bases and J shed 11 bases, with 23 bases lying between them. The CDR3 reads CASSYRQSSYNEQYF. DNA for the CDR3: TGTGCCAGCAGCTACAGACAGAGCTCCTACAATGAGCAGTACTTC. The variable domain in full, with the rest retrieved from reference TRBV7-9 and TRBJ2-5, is DTGVSQNPRHKITKRGQNVTFRCDPISEHNRLYWYRQTLGQGPEFLTYFQNEAQLEKSRLLSDRFSAERPKGSFSTLEIQRTEQGDSAMYLCASSYRQSSYNEQYFGPGTRLLVL.

CDR3 protein: CASSYPTDSSGNTIYF. For the CDR3, the DNA is TGTGCCAGCAGTTACCCGACCGACTCCTCTGGAAACACCATATATTTT. The chain recombines TRBV6-2 or TRBV6-3 with TRBJ1-3, with D uncertain. V lost 2 bases and J 0 bases, leaving 11 bases between the germline ends. CDR3 length equals 16 residues. CDR1 MNHEY and CDR2 SVGEGT come from the germline V gene.

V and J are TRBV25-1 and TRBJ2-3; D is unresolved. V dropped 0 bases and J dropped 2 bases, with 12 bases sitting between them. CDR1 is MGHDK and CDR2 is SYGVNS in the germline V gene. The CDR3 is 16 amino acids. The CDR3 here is CASSEYTKSATDTQYF. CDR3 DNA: TGTGCCAGCAGTGAATATACAAAGAGTGCCACAGATACGCAGTATTTT.

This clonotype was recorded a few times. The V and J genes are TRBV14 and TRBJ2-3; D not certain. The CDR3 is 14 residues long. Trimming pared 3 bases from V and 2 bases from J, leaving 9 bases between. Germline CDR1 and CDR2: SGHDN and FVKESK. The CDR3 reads CASSHRQYTDTQYF. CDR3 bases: TGTGCCAGCAGCCACAGGCAGTACACAGATACGCAGTATTTT.

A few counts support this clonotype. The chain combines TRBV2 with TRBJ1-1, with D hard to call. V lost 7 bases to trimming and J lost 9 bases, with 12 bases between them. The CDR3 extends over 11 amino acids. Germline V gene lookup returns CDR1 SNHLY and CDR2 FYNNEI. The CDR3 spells CASKGPPQAFF. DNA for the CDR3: TGTGCCAGCAAAGGTCCCCCACAAGCTTTCTTT.

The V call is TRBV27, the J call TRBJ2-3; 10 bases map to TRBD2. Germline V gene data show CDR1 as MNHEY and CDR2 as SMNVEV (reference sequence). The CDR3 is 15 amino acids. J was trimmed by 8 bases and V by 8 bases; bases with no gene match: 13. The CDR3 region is CASRPLLAGPGTQYF. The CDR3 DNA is TGTGCCAGCCGACCCCTACTAGCGGGGCCAGGTACGCAGTATTTT.

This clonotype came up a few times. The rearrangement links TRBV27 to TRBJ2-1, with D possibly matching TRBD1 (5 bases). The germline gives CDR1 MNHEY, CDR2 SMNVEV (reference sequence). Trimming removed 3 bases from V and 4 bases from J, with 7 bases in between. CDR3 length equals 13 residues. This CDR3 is CASSFQGYNEQFF. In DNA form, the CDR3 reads TGTGCCAGCAGTTTCCAGGGATACAATGAGCAGTTCTTC.

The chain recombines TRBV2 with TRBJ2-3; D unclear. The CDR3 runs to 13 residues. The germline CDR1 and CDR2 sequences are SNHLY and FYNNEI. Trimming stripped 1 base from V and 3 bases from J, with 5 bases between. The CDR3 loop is CASSEEETDTQYF. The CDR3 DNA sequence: TGTGCCAGCAGTGAAGAAGAGACAGATACGCAGTATTTT.

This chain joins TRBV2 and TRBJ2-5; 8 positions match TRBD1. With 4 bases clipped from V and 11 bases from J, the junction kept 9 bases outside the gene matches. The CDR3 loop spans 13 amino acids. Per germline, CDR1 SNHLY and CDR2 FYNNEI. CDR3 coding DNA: TGTGCCAGCAGTGGGACAGGGCAGAATGAGCAGTACTTC. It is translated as CASSGTGQNEQYF.

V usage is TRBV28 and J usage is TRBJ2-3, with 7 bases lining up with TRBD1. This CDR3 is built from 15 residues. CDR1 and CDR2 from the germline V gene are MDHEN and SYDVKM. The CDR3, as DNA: TGTGTCACGCAGCTCCGGGACAGAGGGAGAGATACGCAGTATTTT. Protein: CVTQLRDRGRDTQYF.

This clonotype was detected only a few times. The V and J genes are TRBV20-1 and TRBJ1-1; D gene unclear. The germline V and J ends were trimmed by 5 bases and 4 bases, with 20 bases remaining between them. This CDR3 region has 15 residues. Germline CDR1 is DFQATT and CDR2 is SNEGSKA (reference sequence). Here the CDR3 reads CSALPPTSTSTEAFF. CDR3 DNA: TGCAGTGCTTTACCTCCCACCAGCACCTCCACTGAAGCTTTCTTT.